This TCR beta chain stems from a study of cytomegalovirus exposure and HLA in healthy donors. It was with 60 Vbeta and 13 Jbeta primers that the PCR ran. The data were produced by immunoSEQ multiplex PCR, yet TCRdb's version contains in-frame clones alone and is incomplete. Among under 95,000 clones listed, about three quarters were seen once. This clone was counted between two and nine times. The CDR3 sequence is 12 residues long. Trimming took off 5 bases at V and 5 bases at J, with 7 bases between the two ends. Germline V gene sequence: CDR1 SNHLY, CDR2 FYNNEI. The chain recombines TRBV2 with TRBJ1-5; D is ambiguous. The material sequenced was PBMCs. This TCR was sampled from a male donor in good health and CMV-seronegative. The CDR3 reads CASSPPDQPQHF. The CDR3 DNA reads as TGTGCCAGCAGTCCTCCCGATCAGCCCCAGCATTTT.